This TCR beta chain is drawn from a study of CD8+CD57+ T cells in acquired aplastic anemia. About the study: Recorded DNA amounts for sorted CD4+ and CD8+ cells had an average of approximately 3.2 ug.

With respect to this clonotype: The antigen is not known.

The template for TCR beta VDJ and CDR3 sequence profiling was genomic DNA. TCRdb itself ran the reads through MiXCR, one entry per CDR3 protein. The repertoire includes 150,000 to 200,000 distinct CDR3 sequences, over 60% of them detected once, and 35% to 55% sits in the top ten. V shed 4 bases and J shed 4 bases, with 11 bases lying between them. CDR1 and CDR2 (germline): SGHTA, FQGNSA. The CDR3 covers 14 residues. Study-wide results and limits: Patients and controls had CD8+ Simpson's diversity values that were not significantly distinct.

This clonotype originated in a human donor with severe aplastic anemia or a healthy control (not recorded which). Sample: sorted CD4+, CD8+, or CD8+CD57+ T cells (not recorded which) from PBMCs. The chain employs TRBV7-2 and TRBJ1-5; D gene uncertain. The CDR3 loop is CASSSINPNQPQHF. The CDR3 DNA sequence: TGTGCCAGCAGCTCAATCAACCCGAATCAGCCCCAGCATTTT.